These 8 T cell receptor beta chains were all obtained from the same sample, sequenced in a study of cytomegalovirus exposure and HLA in healthy donors (dated by TCRdb to the late 2010s). The library was built by means of the immunoSEQ multiplex PCR assay. A mixture of 60 forward primers for TCR Vbeta segments and 13 reverse primers for TCR Jbeta segments was used in the multiplex PCR. TCRdb stores this immuneACCESS table with in-frame sequences only. Part of the clones is absent; in the studies checked, under half of the shortfall reflects unresolved V genes, and no reason is known for the rest. The sample table shows roughly 130,000 clones, and around 79% are seen once. The ten largest clones capture approximately 3% of the sample. Sequenced sample: PBMCs. The receptors originated from a female donor in good health and CMV-seronegative.

This clone turned up a few times. The rearrangement links TRBV5-5 to TRBJ1-3, with TRBD1 matching over 7 bases. V lost 5 bases to trimming and J lost 7 bases; unmatched junction nucleotides: 9. From germline, CDR1 is SGHKS and CDR2 YYEKEE (reference sequence). This CDR3 region has 14 residues. CDR3 coding DNA: TGTGCCAGCAGATCTACAGGGGACCATAACACCATATATTTT. This translates into CASRSTGDHNTIYF.

This chain joins TRBV29-1 and TRBJ2-3; TRBD2 agrees at 13 bases. The CDR3 loop spans 15 amino acids. J gave up 0 bases and V 6 bases, and 3 bases lay outside the gene matches. The germline V gene encodes CDR1 SQVTM and CDR2 ANQGSEA. Here the CDR3 DNA reads TGCAGCGTGGGGACTAGCGGGACAAGCACAGATACGCAGTATTTT. It translates to CSVGTSGTSTDTQYF.

The rearrangement joins TRBV7-9 to TRBJ2-1; the D gene is possibly TRBD2 (5 bases). This CDR3 contains 17 residues. Per the germline V gene, CDR1 is SEHNR and CDR2 is FQNEAQ (reference sequence). V lost 2 bases to trimming and J lost 2 bases, with 16 bases between them. The CDR3 bases are TGTGCCAGCAGCTTACCTTTCGAGCGGCAGACCTACAATGAGCAGTTCTTC. Protein product: CASSLPFERQTYNEQFF.

The chain combines TRBV27 with TRBJ2-1, with D tentatively TRBD2 (6 bases). Germline values: CDR1 MNHEY, CDR2 SMNVEV (reference sequence). V gave up 9 bases and J gave up 0 bases, with 15 bases separating them. This CDR3 has 15 residues. The DNA of the CDR3 is TGTGCCAGGGCGGGACGGACTGTCTCCTACAATGAGCAGTTCTTC. It is translated as CARAGRTVSYNEQFF.

This clone was found a few times. The genes are TRBV30 and TRBJ1-1, with no clear D. CDR3 length: 13 amino acids. V lost 2 bases and J 4 bases, leaving 11 bases between the germline ends. The germline V gene has CDR1 GTSNPN and CDR2 SVGIG (reference sequence). In nucleotides, the CDR3 is TGTGCCTGGAGTCGCGGAGGCCCCACTGAAGCTTTCTTT. The encoded protein is CAWSRGGPTEAFF. Full variable domain (missing parts from reference TRBV30 and TRBJ1-1): SQTIHQWPATLVQPVGSPLSLECTVEGTSNPNLYWYRQAAGRGLQLLFYSVGIGQISSEVPQNLSASRPQDRQFILSSKKLLLSDSGFYLCAWSRGGPTEAFFGQGTRLTVV.

The chain recombines TRBV27 with TRBJ2-5, with TRBD1 identical over 10 bases. CDR1 is MNHEY and CDR2 is SMNVEV in the germline V gene (reference sequence). The CDR3 runs 16 residues. After removal of 6 bases from V and 2 bases from J, the junction contained 9 bases not matched to a gene. The CDR3 is CASRRQGARAQETQYF. In DNA form, the CDR3 reads TGTGCCAGCAGACGACAGGGGGCGCGCGCTCAAGAGACCCAGTACTTC.

The rearrangement uses TRBV9 and TRBJ2-1, with 16 positions matching TRBD2. With V trimmed by 4 bases and J by 4 bases, 11 bases remained unmatched. Germline-derived CDR1 and CDR2 are SGDLS and YYNGEE. The CDR3 spans 19 residues. The CDR3 DNA is TGTGCCAGCAGCCCCGCCGGGACTAGCGGGAGGGGGGGTTACAATGAGCAGTTCTTC. It encodes CASSPAGTSGRGGYNEQFF.

V and J are TRBV28 and TRBJ1-6, with 7 bases matching TRBD1. V shed 6 bases and J 4 bases; nucleotides not matched to a gene: 15. The CDR3 runs 18 residues. Germline loops: CDR1 MDHEN, CDR2 SYDVKM. The CDR3 region has the DNA TGTGCCAGCAGACAATACAGGGGTACTGGGTCTTATAATTCACCCCTCCACTTT. Its translation: CASRQYRGTGSYNSPLHF.